The clone carrying this TCR beta chain was counted a few times. TCRdb recomputed calls from the reads with MiXCR, one row per CDR3 protein. The sample contains around 530,000 distinct CDR3 sequences, around 27% of which appear only once. The CDR3 runs to 14 residues. V dropped 4 bases and J dropped 5; count of bases not matched to a gene: 7. The sample originates from a study of T cell repertoires in cytomegalovirus infection. Study-wide context: Through public TCR beta signatures, both CMV infection and matching HLA type were indicated.

This chain uses TRBV12-3 or TRBV12-4 with TRBJ1-2; 7 bases are shared with TRBD1. The sample was PBMCs. The TCR originated in a human donor in good health (CMV status not recorded). Some clones in this sample may be carry-over from other donors' samples. The CDR3 DNA reads as TGTGCCAGCAGTTCTTCAGGGGGAAGATATGGCTACACCTTC. Translation: CASSSSGGRYGYTF.